This passage covers 12 T cell receptor beta chains from one sample sequenced in a study of blood T cell repertoires in COVID-19. Using immunoSEQ multiplex PCR, the repertoire was profiled, and TCRdb retains in-frame clones only, with some absent. The profile covers approximately 98,000 clones, with 55% to 75% appearing a single time and about 1.8% taken by the ten largest. Sequencing used peripheral blood. The receptors were sampled from a woman aged 35 to 49 with acute or convalescent COVID-19.

The chain carries TRBV19 and TRBJ2-7, with TRBD1 matching over 8 bases. This CDR3 has 13 residues. The junction had 6 bases not matched to a gene; V was cut back by 6 bases and J by 5 bases. CDR1 and CDR2 (germline): LNHDA, SQIVND (reference sequence). The CDR3 coding sequence is TGTGCCAGTAGCCGGACAGGGATCAACGAGCAGTACTTC. This sequence encodes CASSRTGINEQYF.

The chain employs TRBV7-6 and TRBJ1-1; D uncertain. This CDR3 region has 15 residues. Trimming shortened V by 1 base and J by 3 bases, and 12 bases separated the two germline ends. Germline-derived CDR1 and CDR2 are SGHVS and FNYEAQ. The CDR3 protein is CASSLDAGGYTEAFF. CDR3 nucleotide sequence: TGTGCCAGCAGCTTAGACGCGGGAGGGTACACTGAAGCTTTCTTT.

This chain joins TRBV7-2 and TRBJ2-1; maybe TRBD2 (7 bases). V shed 2 bases and J shed 8 bases, with 13 bases lying between them. The germline gives CDR1 SGHTA, CDR2 FQGNSA. This CDR3 spans 14 amino acids. CDR3 residues: CASSLMGEGDEQFF. CDR3 bases: TGTGCCAGCAGCTTAATGGGGGAGGGGGATGAGCAGTTCTTC.

The V call is TRBV13, the J call TRBJ2-7; D is possibly TRBD2 (5 bases). This CDR3 is 15 amino acids long. The germline V gene has CDR1 PRHDT and CDR2 FYEKMQ (reference sequence). Trimming pared 8 bases from V and 0 bases from J, leaving 17 bases between. The chain's CDR3 is CASAPRRGSSYEQYF. DNA for the CDR3: TGTGCCAGCGCGCCCCGGAGAGGGAGCTCCTACGAGCAGTACTTC.

The chain carries TRBV9 and TRBJ1-3; D remains ambiguous. V lost 4 bases and J lost 3, with 8 bases in between. Germline CDR1 reads SGDLS; CDR2 reads YYNGEE. This CDR3 has 13 amino acids. In nucleotides, the CDR3 is TGTGCCAGCAGCAGCACAGATGGAAACACCATATATTTT. Translated: CASSSTDGNTIYF.

This clone was observed a single time. This rearrangement joins TRBV30 to TRBJ2-1, with a possible D match to TRBD1 (5 bases). Trimming took 3 bases from V and 9 from J, leaving 18 bases between them. CDR1 is GTSNPN, CDR2 SVGIG, per germline (reference sequence). The CDR3 is 14 residues long. In DNA, the CDR3 is TGTGCCTGGAGGTGGCAGGGCCGCGTCGCTGAGCAGTTCTTC. Its translation is CAWRWQGRVAEQFF.

This chain joins TRBV24-1 and TRBJ2-3, with TRBD2 matching over 12 bases. The CDR3 contains 16 residues. The ends lost 2 bases at V and 4 bases at J; junction bases unmatched: 3. From germline, CDR1 is KGHDR and CDR2 SFDVKD. The CDR3 region is CATSDWASGGADTQYF. The CDR3, as DNA: TGTGCCACCAGTGATTGGGCTAGCGGGGGGGCAGATACGCAGTATTTT.

This chain uses TRBV5-1 with TRBJ2-1; weak D call: TRBD1 (6 bases). The CDR3 has 11 residues. Germline assignment: CDR1 SGHRS and CDR2 YFSETQ. The V end was cut by 0 bases, the J end by 12 bases, with 7 bases between. The CDR3 DNA reads TGCGCCAGCAGCTTGGAGACAGGGCAGTTCTTC. This encodes CASSLETGQFF.

This clone has only one observation. The chain links TRBV7-2 to TRBJ2-2; tentative D call: TRBD2 (7 bases). The CDR3 consists of 16 residues. CDR1 is SGHTA, CDR2 FQGNSA, per germline. With 5 bases removed from V and 6 bases from J, the gap between germline ends came to 19 bases. This CDR3 is CASSPRGGGAPGELFF. For the CDR3, the DNA is TGTGCCAGCAGCCCCCGGGGCGGGGGCGCCCCCGGGGAGCTGTTTTTT.

The CDR3 reads CASSYGGTSGSDTQYF. DNA for the CDR3: TGCGCCAGCAGCTATGGTGGGACTAGCGGTTCAGATACGCAGTATTTT. V and J are TRBV5-1 and TRBJ2-3; 11 bases map to TRBD2. The CDR3 length is 16 residues. J gave up 4 bases and V 3 bases, and 7 bases lay outside the gene matches. Germline V gene lookup returns CDR1 SGHRS and CDR2 YFSETQ.

The genes are TRBV14 and TRBJ1-2; no clear D gene. The length of the CDR3 is 13 residues. CDR1 and CDR2 from the germline V gene are SGHDN and FVKESK. V lost 4 bases and J 3 bases, leaving 9 bases between the germline ends. CDR3 nucleotides: TGTGCCAGCAGCCCCCCCGACTACTATGGCTACACCTTC. It codes for CASSPPDYYGYTF.

This clone turned up a few times. This sequence joins TRBV9 and TRBJ1-2, with 7 bases that match TRBD1. After removal of 4 bases from V and 4 bases from J, the junction contained 7 bases not matched to a gene. CDR3 length equals 14 residues. Germline V lookup: CDR1 SGDLS, CDR2 YYNGEE. CDR3 bases: TGTGCCAGCAGCCTTGACAGGGCCCGCTATGGCTACACCTTC. As protein: CASSLDRARYGYTF. The variable domain in full, with the rest retrieved from reference TRBV9 and TRBJ1-2, is DSGVTQTPKHLITATGQRVTLRCSPRSGDLSVYWYQQSLDQGLQFLIQYYNGEERAKGNILERFSAQQFPDLHSELNLSSLELGDSALYFCASSLDRARYGYTFGSGTRLTVV.